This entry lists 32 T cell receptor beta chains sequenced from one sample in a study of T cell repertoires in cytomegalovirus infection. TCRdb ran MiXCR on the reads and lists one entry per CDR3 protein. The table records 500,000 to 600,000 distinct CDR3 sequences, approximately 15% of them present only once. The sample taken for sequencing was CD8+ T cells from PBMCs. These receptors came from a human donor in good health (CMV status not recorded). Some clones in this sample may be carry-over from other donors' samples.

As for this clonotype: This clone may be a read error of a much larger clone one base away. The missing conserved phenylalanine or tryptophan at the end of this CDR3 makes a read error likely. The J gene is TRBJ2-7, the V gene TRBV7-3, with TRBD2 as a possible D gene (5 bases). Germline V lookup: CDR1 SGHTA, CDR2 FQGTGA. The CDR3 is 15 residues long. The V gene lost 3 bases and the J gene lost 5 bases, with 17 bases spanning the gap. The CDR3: CASSLYRGRVNEQYL. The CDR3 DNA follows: TGTGCCAGCAGCTTGTACCGGGGTCGAGTCAACGAGCAGTACTTA.

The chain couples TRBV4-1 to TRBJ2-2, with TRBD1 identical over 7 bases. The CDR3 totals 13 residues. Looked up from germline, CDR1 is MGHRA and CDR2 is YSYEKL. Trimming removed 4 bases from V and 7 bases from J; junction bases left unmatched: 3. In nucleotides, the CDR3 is TGCGCCAGCAGCCGGGACAGAGACGGGGAGCTGTTTTTT. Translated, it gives CASSRDRDGELFF.

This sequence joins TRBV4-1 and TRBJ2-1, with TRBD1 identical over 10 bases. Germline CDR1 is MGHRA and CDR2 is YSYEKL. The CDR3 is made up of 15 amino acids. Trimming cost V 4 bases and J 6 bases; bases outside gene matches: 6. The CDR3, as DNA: TGCGCCAGCAGCCTCCGAAGGGACAGGGGCAATGAGCAGTTCTTC. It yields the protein CASSLRRDRGNEQFF.

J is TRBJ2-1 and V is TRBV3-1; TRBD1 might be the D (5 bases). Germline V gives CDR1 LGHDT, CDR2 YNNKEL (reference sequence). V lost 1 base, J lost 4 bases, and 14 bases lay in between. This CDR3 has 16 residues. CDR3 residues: CASSQVLDTWYNEQFF. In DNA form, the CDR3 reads TGTGCCAGCAGCCAAGTTCTGGACACCTGGTACAATGAGCAGTTCTTC.

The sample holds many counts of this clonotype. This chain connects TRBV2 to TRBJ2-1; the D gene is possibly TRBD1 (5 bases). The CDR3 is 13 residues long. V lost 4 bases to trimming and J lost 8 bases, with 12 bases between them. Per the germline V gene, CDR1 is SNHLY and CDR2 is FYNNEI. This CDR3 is CASSVVTEYEQFF. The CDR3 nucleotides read TGTGCCAGCAGTGTTGTGACAGAATATGAGCAGTTCTTC.

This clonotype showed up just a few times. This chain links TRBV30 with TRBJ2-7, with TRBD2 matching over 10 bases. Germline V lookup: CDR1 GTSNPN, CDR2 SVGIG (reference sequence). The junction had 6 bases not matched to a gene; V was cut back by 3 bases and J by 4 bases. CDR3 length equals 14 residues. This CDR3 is CAWSYLAGEYEQYF. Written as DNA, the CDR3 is TGTGCCTGGAGCTACCTAGCGGGAGAATACGAGCAGTACTTC.

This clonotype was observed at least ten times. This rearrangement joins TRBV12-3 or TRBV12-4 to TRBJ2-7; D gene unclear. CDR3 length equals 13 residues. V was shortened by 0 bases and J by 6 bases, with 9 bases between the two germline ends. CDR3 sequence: CASSLAVVSEQYF. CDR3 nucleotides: TGTGCCAGCAGTTTAGCGGTGGTCTCCGAGCAGTACTTC.

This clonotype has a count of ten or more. This chain's CDR3 is CASSILAVGYNEQFF. CDR3 DNA: TGTGCCAGCAGCATACTAGCGGTAGGGTACAATGAGCAGTTCTTC. The V call is TRBV6-1, the J call TRBJ2-1, with TRBD2 identical over 8 bases. V trimming: 6 bases; J trimming: 4 bases; junction bases outside the gene matches: 8. The CDR3 covers 15 residues. The germline V gene encodes CDR1 MNHNS and CDR2 SASEGT.

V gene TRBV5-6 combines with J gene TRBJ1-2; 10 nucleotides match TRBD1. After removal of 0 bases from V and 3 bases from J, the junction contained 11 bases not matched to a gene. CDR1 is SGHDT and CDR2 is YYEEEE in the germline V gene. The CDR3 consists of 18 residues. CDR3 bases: TGTGCCAGCAGCTTGGTAACGGGACAGGGGTTGTTCGACTATGGCTACACCTTC. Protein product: CASSLVTGQGLFDYGYTF.

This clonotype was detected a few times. The CDR3 protein is CASSAPDRVYGYTF. The CDR3 DNA reads TGTGCCAGCAGCGCCCCGGACAGGGTCTATGGCTACACCTTC. This rearrangement joins TRBV9 to TRBJ1-2, with 8 bases matching TRBD1. CDR3 length: 14 amino acids. The germline CDR1 and CDR2 sequences are SGDLS and YYNGEE. V was pared by 3 bases and J by 4 bases, with 5 bases of the junction left unmatched.

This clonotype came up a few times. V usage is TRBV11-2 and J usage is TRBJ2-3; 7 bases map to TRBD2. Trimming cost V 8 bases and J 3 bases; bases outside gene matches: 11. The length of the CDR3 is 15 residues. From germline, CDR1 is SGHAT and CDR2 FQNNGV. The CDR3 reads CASCPLLASTDTQYF. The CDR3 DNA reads TGTGCCAGCTGCCCCCTACTAGCGTCGACAGATACGCAGTATTTT.

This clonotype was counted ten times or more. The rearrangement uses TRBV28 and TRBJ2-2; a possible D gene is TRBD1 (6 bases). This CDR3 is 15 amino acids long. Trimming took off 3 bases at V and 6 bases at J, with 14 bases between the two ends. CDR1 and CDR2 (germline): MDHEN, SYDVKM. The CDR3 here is CASSFLGARAGELFF. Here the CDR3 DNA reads TGTGCCAGCAGTTTTCTGGGGGCAAGGGCCGGGGAGCTGTTTTTT.

As DNA, the CDR3 is TGTGCCAGCTCTCCTGGGGGACTAGCGGGGGATACGCAGTATTTT. Protein sequence: CASSPGGLAGDTQYF. J is TRBJ2-3 and V is TRBV12-3 or TRBV12-4, with 13 bases that match TRBD2. The CDR3 is 15 residues long. The ends lost 8 bases at V and 6 bases at J; junction bases unmatched: 8.

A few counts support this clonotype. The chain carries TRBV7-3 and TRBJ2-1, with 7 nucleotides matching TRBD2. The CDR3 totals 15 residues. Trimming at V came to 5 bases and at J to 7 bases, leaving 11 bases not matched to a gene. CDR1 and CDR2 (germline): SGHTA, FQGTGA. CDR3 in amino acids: CASSPPTSEGNEQFF. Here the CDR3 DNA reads TGTGCCAGCAGCCCCCCTACTAGCGAGGGGAATGAGCAGTTCTTC.

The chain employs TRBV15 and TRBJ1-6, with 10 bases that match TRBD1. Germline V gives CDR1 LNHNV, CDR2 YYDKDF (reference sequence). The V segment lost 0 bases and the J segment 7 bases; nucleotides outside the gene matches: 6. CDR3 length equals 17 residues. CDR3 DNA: TGTGCCACCAGCAGAGAAGACAGGGGGCTAAAAAATTCACCCCTCCACTTT. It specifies CATSREDRGLKNSPLHF.

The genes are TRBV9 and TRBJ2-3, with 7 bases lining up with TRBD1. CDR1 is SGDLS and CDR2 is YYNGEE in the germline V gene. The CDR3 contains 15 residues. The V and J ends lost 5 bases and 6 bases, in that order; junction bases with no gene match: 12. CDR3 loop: CASRSTGALRDTQYF. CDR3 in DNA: TGTGCCAGCAGGTCCACAGGGGCCCTCAGGGATACGCAGTATTTT.

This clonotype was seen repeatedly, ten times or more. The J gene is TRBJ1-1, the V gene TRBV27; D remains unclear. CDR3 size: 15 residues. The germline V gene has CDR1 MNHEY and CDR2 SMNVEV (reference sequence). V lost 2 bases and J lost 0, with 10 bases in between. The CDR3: CASSLKGSMNTEAFF. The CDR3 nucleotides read TGTGCCAGCAGTTTAAAGGGCAGTATGAACACTGAAGCTTTCTTT.

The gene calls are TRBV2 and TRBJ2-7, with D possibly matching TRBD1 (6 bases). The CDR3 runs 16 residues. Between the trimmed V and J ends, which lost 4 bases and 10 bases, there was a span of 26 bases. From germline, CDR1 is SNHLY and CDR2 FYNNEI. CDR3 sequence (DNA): TGTGCCAGCAGTGCCCGACAGGCGATTTTACTACGAAGCCAGTACTTC. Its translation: CASSARQAILLRSQYF.

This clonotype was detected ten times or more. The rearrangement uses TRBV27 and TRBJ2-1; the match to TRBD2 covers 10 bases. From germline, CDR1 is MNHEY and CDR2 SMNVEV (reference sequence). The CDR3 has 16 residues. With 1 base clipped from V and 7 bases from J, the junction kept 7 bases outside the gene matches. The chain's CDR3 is CASSLYPSGRRNEQFF. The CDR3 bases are TGTGCCAGCAGTTTATATCCTAGCGGGAGAAGGAATGAGCAGTTCTTC.

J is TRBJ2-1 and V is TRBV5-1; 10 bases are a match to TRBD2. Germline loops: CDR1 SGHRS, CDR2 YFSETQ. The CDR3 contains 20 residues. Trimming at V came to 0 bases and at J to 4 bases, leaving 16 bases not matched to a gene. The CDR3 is CASSLALGGQREGQYNEQFF. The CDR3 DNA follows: TGCGCCAGCAGCTTGGCATTGGGGGGCCAGCGGGAGGGCCAATACAATGAGCAGTTCTTC.

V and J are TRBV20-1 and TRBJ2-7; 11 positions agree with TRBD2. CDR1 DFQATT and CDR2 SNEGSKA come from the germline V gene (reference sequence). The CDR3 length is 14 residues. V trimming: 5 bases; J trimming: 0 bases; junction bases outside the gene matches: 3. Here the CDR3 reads CSAPSGRSSYEQYF. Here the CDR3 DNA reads TGCAGTGCTCCTAGCGGGAGGAGCTCCTACGAGCAGTACTTC.

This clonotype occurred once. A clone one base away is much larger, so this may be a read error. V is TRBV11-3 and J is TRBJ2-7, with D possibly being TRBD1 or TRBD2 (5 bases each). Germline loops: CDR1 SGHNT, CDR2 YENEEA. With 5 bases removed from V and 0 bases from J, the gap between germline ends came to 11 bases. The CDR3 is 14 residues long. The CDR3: CASSPRDASYEQYF. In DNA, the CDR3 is TGTGCCAGCAGCCCCCGGGACGCCTCCTACGAGCAGTACTTC.

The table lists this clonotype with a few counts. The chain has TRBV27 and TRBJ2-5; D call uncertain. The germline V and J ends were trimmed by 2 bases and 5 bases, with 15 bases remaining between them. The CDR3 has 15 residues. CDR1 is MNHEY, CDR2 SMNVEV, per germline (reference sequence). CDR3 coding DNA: TGTGCCAGCAGTTTAACCAACCCCGCCTTTGAGACCCAGTACTTC. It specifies CASSLTNPAFETQYF.

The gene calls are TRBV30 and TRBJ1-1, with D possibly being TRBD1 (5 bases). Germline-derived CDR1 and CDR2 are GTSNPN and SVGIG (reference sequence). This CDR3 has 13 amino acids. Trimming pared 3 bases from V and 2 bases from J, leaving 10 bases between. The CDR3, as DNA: TGTGCCTGGAGCCCGGGACTTAACACTGAAGCTTTCTTT. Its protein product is CAWSPGLNTEAFF.

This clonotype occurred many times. For the CDR3, the DNA is TGTGCCAGCAGCTTAGGTGCGGGAGGAAGGACAGATACGCAGTATTTT. The encoded protein is CASSLGAGGRTDTQYF. The V and J genes are TRBV7-8 and TRBJ2-3; 8 bases are shared with TRBD2. CDR1 and CDR2 (germline): SGHVS, FQNEAQ. The CDR3 spans 16 residues. The J segment lost 3 bases and the V segment lost 1 base, leaving 6 bases of the junction unmatched.

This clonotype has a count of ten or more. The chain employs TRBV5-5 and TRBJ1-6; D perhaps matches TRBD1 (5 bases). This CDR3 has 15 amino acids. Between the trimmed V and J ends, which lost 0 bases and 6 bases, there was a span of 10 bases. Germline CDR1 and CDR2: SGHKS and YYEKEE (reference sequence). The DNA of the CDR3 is TGTGCCAGCAGCTTGGTAGGACATGTTAATTCACCCCTCCACTTT. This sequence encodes CASSLVGHVNSPLHF.

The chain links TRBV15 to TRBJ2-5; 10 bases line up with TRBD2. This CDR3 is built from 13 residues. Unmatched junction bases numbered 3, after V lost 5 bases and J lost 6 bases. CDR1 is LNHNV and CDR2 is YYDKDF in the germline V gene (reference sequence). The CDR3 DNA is TGTGCCACCAGCTCTAGCGGGGGAAAGACCCAGTACTTC. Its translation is CATSSSGGKTQYF.

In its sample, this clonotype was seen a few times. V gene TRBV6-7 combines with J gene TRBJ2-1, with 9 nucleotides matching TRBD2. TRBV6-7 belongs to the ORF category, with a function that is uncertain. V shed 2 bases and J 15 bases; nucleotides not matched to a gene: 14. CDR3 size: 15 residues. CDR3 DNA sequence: TGTGCCAGCAGTTACATACTAGCGGGCCCTAACCCGGGGTTCTTC. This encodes CASSYILAGPNPGFF.

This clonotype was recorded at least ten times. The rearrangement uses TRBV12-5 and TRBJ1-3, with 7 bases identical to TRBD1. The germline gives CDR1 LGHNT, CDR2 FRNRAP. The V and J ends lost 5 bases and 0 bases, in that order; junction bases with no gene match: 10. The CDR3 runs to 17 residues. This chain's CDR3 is CASGPLTGLHSGNTIYF. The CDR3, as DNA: TGTGCTAGTGGTCCGTTGACAGGGCTACACTCTGGAAACACCATATATTTT.

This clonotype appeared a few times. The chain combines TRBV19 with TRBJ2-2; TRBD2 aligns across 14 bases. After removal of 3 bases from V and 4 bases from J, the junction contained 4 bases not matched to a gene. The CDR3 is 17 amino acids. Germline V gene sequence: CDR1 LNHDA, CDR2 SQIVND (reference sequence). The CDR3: CASSMGTSGSVTGELFF. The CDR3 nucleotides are TGTGCCAGTAGTATGGGGACTAGCGGGAGTGTCACCGGGGAGCTGTTTTTT. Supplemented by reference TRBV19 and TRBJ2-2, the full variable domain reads DGGITQSPKYLFRKEGQNVTLSCEQNLNHDAMYWYRQDPGQGLRLIYYSQIVNDFQKGDIAEGYSVSREKKESFPLTVTSAQKNPTAFYLCASSMGTSGSVTGELFFGEGSRLTVL.

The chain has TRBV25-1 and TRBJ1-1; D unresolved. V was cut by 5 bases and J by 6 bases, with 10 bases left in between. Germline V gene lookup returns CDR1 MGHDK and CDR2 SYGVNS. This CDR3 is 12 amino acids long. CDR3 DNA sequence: TGTGCCAGCAGTCCCTCCGGACCTGAAGCTTTCTTT. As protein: CASSPSGPEAFF. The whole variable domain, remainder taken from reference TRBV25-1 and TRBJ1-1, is EADIYQTPRYLVIGTGKKITLECSQTMGHDKMYWYQQDPGMELHLIHYSYGVNSTEKGDLSSESTVSRIRTEHFPLTLESARPSHTSQYLCASSPSGPEAFFGQGTRLTVV.

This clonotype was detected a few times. DNA of the CDR3: TGTGCCAGCAGTGAAAGGGTGACTTCCTCTGGGGCCAACGTCCTGACTTTC. Its translation: CASSERVTSSGANVLTF. The genes are TRBV6-1 and TRBJ2-6; D unclear. V was pared by 2 bases and J by 0 bases, with 11 bases between. This CDR3 region has 17 residues. CDR1 and CDR2 from the germline V gene are MNHNS and SASEGT.